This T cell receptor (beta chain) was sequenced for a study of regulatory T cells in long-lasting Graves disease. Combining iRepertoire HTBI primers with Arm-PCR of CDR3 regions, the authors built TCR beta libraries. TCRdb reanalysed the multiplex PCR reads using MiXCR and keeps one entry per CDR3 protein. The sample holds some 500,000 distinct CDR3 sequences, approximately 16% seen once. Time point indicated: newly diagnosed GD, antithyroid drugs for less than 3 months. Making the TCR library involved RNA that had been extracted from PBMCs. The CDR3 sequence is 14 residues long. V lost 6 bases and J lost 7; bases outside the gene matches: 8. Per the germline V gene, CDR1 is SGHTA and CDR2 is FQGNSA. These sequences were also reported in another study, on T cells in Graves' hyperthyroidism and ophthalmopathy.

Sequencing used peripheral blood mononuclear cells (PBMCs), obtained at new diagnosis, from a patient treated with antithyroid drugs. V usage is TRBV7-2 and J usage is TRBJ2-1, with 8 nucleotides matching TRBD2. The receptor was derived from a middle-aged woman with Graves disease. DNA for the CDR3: TGTGCCAGCAGACCCGGGGGGGGTTCGAATGAGCAGTTCTTC. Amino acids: CASRPGGGSNEQFF.